These 16 T cell receptor beta chains share one sample of origin, sequenced in a study of blood T cells in healthy people across ages. Then a second PCR, running about 6 to 12 cycles, was carried out with a sample-barcoded 5' primer and a J-beta primer mix. TCRdb redid the calling of the 5' RACE reads with MiXCR, one entry per CDR3 protein. The sample contains about 2 million distinct CDR3 sequences, around half of which appear only once. Input material: blood. The receptors here all came from a woman in her thirties or forties in good health.

The V call is TRBV7-9, the J call TRBJ2-3; 7 bases are a match to TRBD2. The germline gives CDR1 SEHNR, CDR2 FQNEAQ (reference sequence). The junction had 6 bases not matched to a gene; V was cut back by 2 bases and J by 1 base. This CDR3 comprises 16 residues. The CDR3 sequence is CASSLIPSGGTDTQYF. CDR3 sequence (DNA): TGTGCCAGCAGCTTAATTCCTAGCGGTGGCACAGATACGCAGTATTTT.

This chain links TRBV12-3 or TRBV12-4 with TRBJ2-3; TRBD2 matches 7 bases. With 1 base clipped from V and 7 bases from J, the junction kept 5 bases outside the gene matches. The CDR3 covers 14 residues. DNA of the CDR3: TGTGCCAGCAGTTTAGAAGAACTAGCGAATACGCAGTATTTT. Its protein is CASSLEELANTQYF.

The genes are TRBV27 and TRBJ2-3, with 8 nucleotides matching TRBD2. Germline lookup yields CDR1 MNHEY and CDR2 SMNVEV (reference sequence). CDR3 length: 17 residues. V gave up 3 bases and J gave up 0 bases; unmatched junction bases: 8. CDR3 coding DNA: TGTGCCAGCAGTTTCCGGGGGGGTCACCTGAGCACAGATACGCAGTATTTT. As protein: CASSFRGGHLSTDTQYF.

The gene calls are TRBV4-2 and TRBJ1-6; TRBD1 agrees at 9 bases. The V segment lost 2 bases and the J segment 13 bases; nucleotides outside the gene matches: 6. Looked up from germline, CDR1 is LGHNA and CDR2 is YNFKEQ. CDR3 length: 14 amino acids. The chain's CDR3 is CASSQTGTGFPLHF. The CDR3 DNA sequence: TGTGCCAGCAGCCAAACCGGGACAGGGTTTCCCCTCCACTTT.

The chain has TRBV5-1 and TRBJ1-2, with D maybe TRBD1 (5 bases). The CDR3 length is 19 residues. V lost 0 bases and J 3 bases, leaving 24 bases between the germline ends. Germline CDR1 and CDR2: SGHRS and YFSETQ. The CDR3 loop is CASSLEVAGLGTAYYGYTF. The CDR3 nucleotides read TGCGCCAGCAGCTTGGAGGTTGCAGGCCTCGGGACCGCGTACTATGGCTACACCTTC.

The chain uses TRBV7-8 and TRBJ2-4; 9 bases match TRBD2. The CDR3 is 14 residues long. CDR1 is SGHVS and CDR2 is FQNEAQ in the germline V gene. Trimming cost V 5 bases and J 6 bases; bases outside gene matches: 5. DNA for the CDR3: TGTGCCAGCAGCATAACAGCGGGGGGAAACATTCAGTACTTC. Its protein product is CASSITAGGNIQYF.

Regarding this clonotype: One junction end does not reproduce the germline sequence, and a read error may be involved. The J gene is TRBJ2-7, the V gene TRBV7-7; D might be TRBD2 (5 bases). Per the germline V gene, CDR1 is SSHAT and CDR2 is FNYEAQ (reference sequence). The CDR3 sequence is 13 residues long. The CDR3 sequence: CASSRGPFNEQYF. The DNA for the CDR3 is TGTGCTAGCAGTCGCGGGCCCTTCAATGAGCAGTACTTC.

The rearrangement links TRBV28 to TRBJ1-2, with TRBD1 identical over 8 bases. The CDR3 runs 15 residues. The J segment lost 3 bases and the V segment lost 3 bases, leaving 6 bases of the junction unmatched. Germline V CDR1 and CDR2: MDHEN, SYDVKM. The CDR3 DNA is TGTGCCAGCAGTTTGCACAGGGGGGCCTACTATGGCTACACCTTC. Its translation: CASSLHRGAYYGYTF.

This clonotype has a single count. The V and J genes are TRBV5-1 and TRBJ2-1; 8 bases align to TRBD2. Trimming removed 4 bases from V and 4 bases from J; junction bases left unmatched: 7. From germline, CDR1 is SGHRS and CDR2 YFSETQ. This CDR3 comprises 15 residues. CDR3 region: CASSQTSAPYNEQFF. For the CDR3, the DNA is TGCGCCAGCAGCCAGACTAGCGCCCCGTACAATGAGCAGTTCTTC. Complete variable domain (other parts from reference TRBV5-1 and TRBJ2-1): KAGVTQTPRYLIKTRGQQVTLSCSPISGHRSVSWYQQTPGQGLQFLFEYFSETQRNKGNFPGRFSGRQFSNSRSEMNVSTLELGDSALYLCASSQTSAPYNEQFFGPGTRLTVL.

J is TRBJ1-2 and V is TRBV24-1; TRBD1 is a possible D gene (6 bases). Germline V CDR1 and CDR2: KGHDR, SFDVKD. This CDR3 is 12 amino acids long. V gave up 6 bases and J gave up 3 bases, with 7 bases separating them. DNA of the CDR3: TGTGCCACCAGTAACAGGGACTATGGCTACACCTTC. This gives the protein CATSNRDYGYTF.

The chain joins TRBV7-2 to TRBJ2-7; D call uncertain. Germline CDR1 SGHTA, CDR2 FQGNSA. The CDR3 is made up of 16 amino acids. The V end lost 1 base, the J end lost 0 bases, and 13 bases lay between the germline ends. The CDR3 sequence is CASSLDLARTSYEQYF. The CDR3 DNA follows: TGTGCCAGCAGCTTAGATCTCGCTCGAACCTCCTACGAGCAGTACTTC.

In this sample, this clonotype turned up a few times. The chain is built from TRBV20-1 and TRBJ1-2; no firm D call. V was pared by 1 base and J by 7 bases, with 7 bases between. The germline gives CDR1 DFQATT, CDR2 SNEGSKA (reference sequence). The CDR3 has 11 residues. The CDR3 spells CSARGAGGYTF. The CDR3 bases are TGCAGTGCTAGAGGGGCGGGTGGCTACACCTTC.

This clonotype appeared a few times. V gene TRBV7-9 combines with J gene TRBJ2-6; possibly TRBD2 for D (5 bases). V dropped 6 bases and J dropped 5 bases, with 14 bases sitting between them. This CDR3 spans 15 amino acids. In germline, CDR1 is SEHNR, CDR2 FQNEAQ (reference sequence). Here the CDR3 reads CASSPGPGRANVLTF. CDR3 nucleotide sequence: TGTGCCAGCAGTCCCGGTCCGGGGAGGGCCAACGTCCTGACTTTC.

In its sample, this clonotype was seen a few times. The chain joins TRBV28 to TRBJ1-2; the D is unclear. Germline-derived CDR1 and CDR2 are MDHEN and SYDVKM. V dropped 5 bases and J dropped 6 bases, with 19 bases sitting between them. CDR3 size: 15 residues. CDR3 amino acids: CASSPYLVVTDGYTF. The DNA for the CDR3 is TGTGCCAGCAGTCCCTACCTAGTCGTTACGGATGGCTACACCTTC.

In this sample, this clonotype turned up a few times. The genes are TRBV7-2 and TRBJ2-4; TRBD2 agrees at 7 bases. CDR1 is SGHTA, CDR2 FQGNSA, per germline. The V segment lost 1 base and the J segment 3 bases; nucleotides outside the gene matches: 6. The CDR3 totals 16 residues. The CDR3 spells CASSLDGGRVKNIQYF. In nucleotides, the CDR3 is TGTGCCAGCAGCTTAGACGGGGGGAGGGTCAAAAACATTCAGTACTTC.

This chain links TRBV5-1 with TRBJ1-2; D remains ambiguous. The CDR3 loop spans 16 amino acids. CDR1 is SGHRS and CDR2 is YFSETQ in the germline V gene. V was cut by 0 bases and J by 1 base, with 13 bases left in between. In DNA form, the CDR3 reads TGCGCCAGCAGCTTGGATATAGCCAGTATTAACTATGGCTACACCTTC. Residues: CASSLDIASINYGYTF.